This T cell receptor beta chain emerged from a study of T cell responses to AZD1222 COVID-19 vaccine. Study results and caveats: Once two AZD1222 doses were given, Spike-specific TCR breadth and depth went up. Along spike, vaccine-associated CD4 TCRs were found throughout, with dominance at 160-218 and 743-854. Samples come after the peak T cell response, not at day 14. White British donors predominated, females outnumbered males, and clonal diversity was possibly underestimated.

Trimming removed 4 bases at V and 3 bases at J, with 17 bases between. CDR3 length: 15 residues. The germline V gene has CDR1 SGHRS and CDR2 YFSETQ. With regard to this clone: No antigen is known for it.

Assay: immunoSEQ multiplex PCR; the TCRdb copy retains only in-frame clones and omits some. The profile shows roughly 120,000 clones, just over 85% of them singletons. The chain joins TRBV5-1 to TRBJ2-7; D remains ambiguous. The origin of this receptor is an adult in good health. The specimen comprised peripheral blood, sampled on day 0 of AZD1222 vaccination. This CDR3 is CASSLRPQEFYEQYF. In nucleotides, the CDR3 is TGCGCCAGCAGCCTGAGACCCCAAGAGTTCTACGAGCAGTACTTC.